This TCR beta chain was recovered during a study of T cell responses to AZD1222 COVID-19 vaccine. As regards this clone: Its antigen is not identified.

The CDR3 extends over 13 amino acids. Germline V CDR1 and CDR2: SGHAT, FQNNGV. Trimming shortened V by 3 bases and J by 2 bases, and 7 bases separated the two germline ends. Some clones are missing from TCRdb's copy, which holds only in-frame ones; the method was immunoSEQ multiplex PCR. Of roughly 130,000 clones listed, over 85% are singletons. Study-level findings and limits: Among AZD1222 vaccinees, only five to seven were seropositive at baseline.

Sequenced material: peripheral blood, taken on day 0 of AZD1222 vaccination. This receptor was taken from an adult in good health. The chain carries TRBV11-2 and TRBJ1-2, with D unresolved. The CDR3 is CASSFGINYGYTF. In nucleotides, the CDR3 is TGTGCCAGCAGCTTCGGCATAAACTATGGCTACACCTTC.